The 11 T cell receptor beta chains reported below all come from one sample, sequenced in a study of human T cells and chemical hapten exposure. MiXCR was run by TCRdb on the RACE reads, yielding one entry per CDR3 protein. The sample carries about 260,000 distinct CDR3 sequences, 8.6% recorded once. Time point: pre-sensitization, week 0. This sample's treatment: therapeutic diphenylcyclopropenone sensitization with weekly scalp DPC. Sequences were derived from whole blood, sampled in connection with sensitization to the hapten diphenylcyclopropenone (DPC). Receptors were obtained from a middle-aged woman with alopecia areata. Some clones in this sample may be carry-over from other donors' samples.

This chain joins TRBV5-1 and TRBJ2-6; the match to TRBD1 covers 7 bases. The CDR3 runs 16 residues. From germline, CDR1 is SGHRS and CDR2 YFSETQ. Trimming cost V 4 bases and J 2 bases; bases outside gene matches: 6. In DNA, the CDR3 is TGCGCCAGCAGCACCAACACAGGGGCTGGGGCCAACGTCCTGACTTTC. It specifies CASSTNTGAGANVLTF.

This clonotype showed up just a few times. V is TRBV12-3 or TRBV12-4 and J is TRBJ1-2, with TRBD1 matching 7 bases. This CDR3 has 15 residues. V dropped 4 bases and J dropped 3; count of bases not matched to a gene: 8. The CDR3 loop reads CASSSIVGGDYGYTF. The CDR3 DNA follows: TGTGCCAGCAGTTCTATCGTAGGGGGCGACTATGGCTACACCTTC.

This clonotype appeared many times. The chain joins TRBV7-8 to TRBJ2-1, with D tentatively TRBD2 (6 bases). The CDR3 runs to 15 residues. CDR1 is SGHVS, CDR2 FQNEAQ, per germline. With 1 base removed from V and 7 bases from J, the gap between germline ends came to 14 bases. The CDR3: CASSLGWRGKNEQFF. The CDR3 nucleotides read TGTGCCAGCAGCTTAGGTTGGAGGGGAAAAAATGAGCAGTTCTTC.

This clonotype has a handful of counts. The gene calls are TRBV10-3 and TRBJ1-5, with D tentatively TRBD1 (6 bases). Germline CDR1 ENHRY, CDR2 SYGVKD. This CDR3 has 15 amino acids. Trimming left V 1 base short and J 1 base short, with 8 bases between. The CDR3 DNA sequence: TGTGCCATCAGTGAGTTAGGGGGGAGCAATCAGCCCCAGCATTTT. Translating it yields CAISELGGSNQPQHF.

V usage is TRBV20-1 and J usage is TRBJ1-3; D may be TRBD1 (6 bases). This CDR3 comprises 14 residues. The germline CDR1 and CDR2 sequences are DFQATT and SNEGSKA (reference sequence). Trimming left V 4 bases short and J 2 bases short, with 12 bases between. The CDR3 nucleotides read TGCAGTGCTAAGGCACCAGGGGCTGGAAACACCATATATTTT. It specifies CSAKAPGAGNTIYF.

This clonotype has more than one count but fewer than ten. The chain joins TRBV28 to TRBJ2-3; TRBD1 matches at 9 bases. The CDR3 has 15 residues. Germline-derived CDR1 and CDR2 are MDHEN and SYDVKM. J was trimmed by 2 bases and V by 5 bases; bases with no gene match: 5. This CDR3 is CASSGQGTLTDTQYF. CDR3 coding DNA: TGTGCCAGCAGTGGACAGGGGACTCTCACAGATACGCAGTATTTT.

This clonotype showed up just a few times. The chain combines TRBV12-3 or TRBV12-4 with TRBJ2-2; D might be TRBD1 or TRBD2, each matching 5 bases. V shed 4 bases and J shed 3 bases, with 12 bases lying between them. This CDR3 is 15 amino acids long. In DNA form, the CDR3 reads TGTGCCAGCAGTTCCGGGACCCCCTACACCGGGGAGCTGTTTTTT. Translation gives CASSSGTPYTGELFF.

The chain carries TRBV10-3 and TRBJ1-1; 7 bases are a match to TRBD1. The CDR3 loop spans 16 amino acids. Germline loops: CDR1 ENHRY, CDR2 SYGVKD. The trim removed 4 bases at V and 0 bases at J, leaving 8 bases unmatched. CDR3 coding DNA: TGTGCCATCAGTGGGACACAGGGGAGATTGAACACTGAAGCTTTCTTT. Its protein product is CAISGTQGRLNTEAFF.

Ten or more counts support this clonotype. V and J are TRBV29-1 and TRBJ2-2, with TRBD2 identical over 12 bases. With V trimmed by 1 base and J by 6 bases, 15 bases remained unmatched. Germline V gene lookup returns CDR1 SQVTM and CDR2 ANQGSEA. The length of the CDR3 is 19 residues. The CDR3 nucleotides read TGCAGCGTTGAAGGCCTAGCGGGAGGGCCAAGTAAGCTCCCCGGGGAGCTGTTTTTT. Residues: CSVEGLAGGPSKLPGELFF.

This clonotype was detected ten times or more. The chain is built from TRBV29-1 and TRBJ2-3; weak D call: TRBD2 (6 bases). V gave up 0 bases and J gave up 2 bases, with 27 bases separating them. This CDR3 has 20 amino acids. CDR1 and CDR2 (germline): SQVTM, ANQGSEA. The DNA for the CDR3 is TGCAGCGTTGAAGATCCTTGGTCATCGGGAGATGGGGCACACACAGATACGCAGTATTTT. It yields the protein CSVEDPWSSGDGAHTDTQYF.

The chain employs TRBV28 and TRBJ2-3, with TRBD1 matching over 9 bases. This CDR3 is 14 amino acids long. Per the germline V gene, CDR1 is MDHEN and CDR2 is SYDVKM. Unmatched junction bases numbered 5, after V lost 3 bases and J lost 7 bases. Written as DNA, the CDR3 is TGTGCCAGCAGTTTGGGACAGGGCCCAAATACGCAGTATTTT. As protein: CASSLGQGPNTQYF.